This TCR beta chain was recovered during a study of cytomegalovirus exposure and HLA in healthy donors. Whole-study context: Counted in an early data release were approximately 85 million unique TCRs from HLA-typed donors.

It was with 60 Vbeta and 13 Jbeta primers that the PCR ran. Profiled with immunoSEQ multiplex PCR; TCRdb holds only in-frame clones, not every one. The data contain 100,000 or so clones, 75% to 90% of them singletons. The CDR3 is 15 residues long. CDR1 is SNHLY and CDR2 is FYNNEI in the germline V gene. Input material: PBMCs. The chain has TRBV2 and TRBJ2-5; 14 bases match TRBD2. The DNA end is a closer match to TRBJ2-7, so the J assignment may be wrong. The receptor's source is a man aged 25 to 45 in good health and CMV-seropositive. CDR3 protein: CASRGTSGGPYEQYF. The CDR3 bases are TGTGCCAGCAGGGGGACTAGCGGGGGCCCCTACGAGCAGTACTTC.